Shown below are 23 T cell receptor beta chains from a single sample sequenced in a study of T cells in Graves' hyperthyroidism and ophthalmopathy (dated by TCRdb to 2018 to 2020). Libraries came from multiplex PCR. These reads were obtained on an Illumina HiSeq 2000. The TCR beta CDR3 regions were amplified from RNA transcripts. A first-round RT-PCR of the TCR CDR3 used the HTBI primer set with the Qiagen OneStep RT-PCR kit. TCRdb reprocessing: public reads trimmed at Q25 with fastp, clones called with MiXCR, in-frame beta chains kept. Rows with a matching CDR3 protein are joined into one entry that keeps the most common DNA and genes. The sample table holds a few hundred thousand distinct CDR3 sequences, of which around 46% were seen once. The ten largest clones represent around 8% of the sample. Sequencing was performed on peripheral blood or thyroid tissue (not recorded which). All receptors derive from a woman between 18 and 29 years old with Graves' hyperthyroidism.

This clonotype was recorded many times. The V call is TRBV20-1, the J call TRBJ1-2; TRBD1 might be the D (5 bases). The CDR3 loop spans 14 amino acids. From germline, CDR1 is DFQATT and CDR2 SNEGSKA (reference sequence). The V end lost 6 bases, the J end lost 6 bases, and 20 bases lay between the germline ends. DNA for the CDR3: TGCAGTGCCACCAACCGCGCGGAGGGACATGGCTACACCTTC. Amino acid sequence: CSATNRAEGHGYTF.

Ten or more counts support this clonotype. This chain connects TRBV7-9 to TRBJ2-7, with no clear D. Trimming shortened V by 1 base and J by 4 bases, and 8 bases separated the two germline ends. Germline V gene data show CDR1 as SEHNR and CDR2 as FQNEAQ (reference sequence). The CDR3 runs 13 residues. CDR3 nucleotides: TGTGCCAGCAGCTTAGGGAAGCCGTACGAGCAGTACTTC. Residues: CASSLGKPYEQYF.

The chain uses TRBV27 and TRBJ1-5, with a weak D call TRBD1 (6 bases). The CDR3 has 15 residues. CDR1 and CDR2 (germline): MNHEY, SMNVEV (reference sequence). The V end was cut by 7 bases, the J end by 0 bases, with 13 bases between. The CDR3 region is CASTKDRYSNQPQHF. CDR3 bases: TGTGCCAGCACTAAAGACAGGTATAGCAATCAGCCCCAGCATTTT.

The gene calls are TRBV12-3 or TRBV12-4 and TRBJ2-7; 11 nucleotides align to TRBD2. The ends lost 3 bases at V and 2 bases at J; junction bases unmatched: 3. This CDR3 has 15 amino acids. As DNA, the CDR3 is TGTGCCAGCAGTTTTCGTAGCGGGAGGGCCTACGAGCAGTACTTC. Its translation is CASSFRSGRAYEQYF.

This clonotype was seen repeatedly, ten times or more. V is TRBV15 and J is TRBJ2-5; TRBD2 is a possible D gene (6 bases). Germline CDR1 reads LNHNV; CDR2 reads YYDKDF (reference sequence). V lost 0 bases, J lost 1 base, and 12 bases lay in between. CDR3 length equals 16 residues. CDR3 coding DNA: TGTGCCACCAGCAGAGATTTGCGGGGCTCCCAAGAGACCCAGTACTTC. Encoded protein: CATSRDLRGSQETQYF.

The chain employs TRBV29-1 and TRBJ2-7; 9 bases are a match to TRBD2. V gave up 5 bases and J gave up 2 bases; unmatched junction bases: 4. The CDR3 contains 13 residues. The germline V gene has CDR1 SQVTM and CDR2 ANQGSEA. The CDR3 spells CSVNSGSTYEQYF. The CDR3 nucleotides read TGCAGCGTTAATAGCGGGAGTACCTACGAGCAGTACTTC.

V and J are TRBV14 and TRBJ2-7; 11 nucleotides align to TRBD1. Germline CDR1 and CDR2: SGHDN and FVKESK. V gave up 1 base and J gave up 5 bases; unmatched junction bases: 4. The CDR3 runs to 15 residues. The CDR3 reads CASSQAGTGGHEQYF. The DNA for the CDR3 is TGTGCCAGCAGCCAAGCCGGGACAGGGGGACACGAGCAGTACTTC.

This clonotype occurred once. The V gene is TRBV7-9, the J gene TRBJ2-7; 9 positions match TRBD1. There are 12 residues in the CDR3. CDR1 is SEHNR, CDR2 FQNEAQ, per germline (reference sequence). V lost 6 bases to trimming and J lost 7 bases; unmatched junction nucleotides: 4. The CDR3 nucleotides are TGTGCCAGCAGAACCGGACAGGGGGAGCAGTACTTC. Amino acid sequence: CASRTGQGEQYF.

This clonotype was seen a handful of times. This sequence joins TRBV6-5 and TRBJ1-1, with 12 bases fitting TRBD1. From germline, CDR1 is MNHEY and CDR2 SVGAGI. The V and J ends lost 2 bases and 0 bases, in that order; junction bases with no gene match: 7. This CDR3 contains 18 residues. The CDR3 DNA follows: TGTGCCAGCAGTTACATTGTTCGGGACAGGGGGCTGAACACTGAAGCTTTCTTT. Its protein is CASSYIVRDRGLNTEAFF.

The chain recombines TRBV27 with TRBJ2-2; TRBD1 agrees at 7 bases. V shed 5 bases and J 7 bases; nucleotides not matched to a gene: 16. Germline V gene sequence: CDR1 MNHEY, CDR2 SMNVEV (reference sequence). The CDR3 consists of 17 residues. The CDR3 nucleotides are TGTGCCAGCAGTCTACTACGGGACAGCCTCGGATACGGGGAGCTGTTTTTT. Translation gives CASSLLRDSLGYGELFF.

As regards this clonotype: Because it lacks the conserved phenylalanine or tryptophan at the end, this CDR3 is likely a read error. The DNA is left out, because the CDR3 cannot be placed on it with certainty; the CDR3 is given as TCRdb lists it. CDR3 sequence reads: CATSALDSL. This chain uses TRBV24-1 with TRBJ1-1; TRBD1, the table's D call, was not compared with the DNA. The CDR3 is 9 residues long, counting both termini. Germline V CDR1 and CDR2: KGHDR, SFDVKD.

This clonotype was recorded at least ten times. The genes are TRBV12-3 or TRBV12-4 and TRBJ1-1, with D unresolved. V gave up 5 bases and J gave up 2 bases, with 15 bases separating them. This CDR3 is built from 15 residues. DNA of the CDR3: TGTGCCAGCAGTCCCCAGTGGTCTGAAAACACTGAAGCTTTCTTT. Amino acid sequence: CASSPQWSENTEAFF.

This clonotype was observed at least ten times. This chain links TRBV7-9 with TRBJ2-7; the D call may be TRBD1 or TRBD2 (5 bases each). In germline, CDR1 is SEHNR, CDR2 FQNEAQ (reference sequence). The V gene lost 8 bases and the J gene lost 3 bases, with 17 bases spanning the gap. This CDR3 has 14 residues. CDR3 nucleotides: TGTGCCAGCGGGGTACGAGGGGACCTCTACGAGCAGTACTTC. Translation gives CASGVRGDLYEQYF.

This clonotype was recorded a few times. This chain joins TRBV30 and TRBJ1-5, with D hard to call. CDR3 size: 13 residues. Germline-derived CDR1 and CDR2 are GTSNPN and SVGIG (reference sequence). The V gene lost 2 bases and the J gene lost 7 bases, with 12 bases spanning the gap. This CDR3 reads CAWSKVGKQPQHF. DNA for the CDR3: TGTGCCTGGAGTAAAGTAGGGAAACAGCCCCAGCATTTT.

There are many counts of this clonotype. CDR3 sequence reads: CASSWSVGNSNQPQHF. CDR3 sequence (DNA): TGTGCCAGCAGCTGGTCAGTCGGAAATAGCAATCAGCCCCAGCATTTT. The chain uses TRBV7-9 and TRBJ1-5; no reliable D call. The germline V gene encodes CDR1 SEHNR and CDR2 FQNEAQ (reference sequence). V was clipped by 4 bases and J by 0 bases, with 13 bases between them. CDR3 length equals 16 residues.

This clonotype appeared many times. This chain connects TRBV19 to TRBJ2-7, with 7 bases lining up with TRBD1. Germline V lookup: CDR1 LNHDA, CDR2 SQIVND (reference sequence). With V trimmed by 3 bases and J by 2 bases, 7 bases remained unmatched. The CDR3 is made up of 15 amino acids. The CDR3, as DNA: TGTGCCAGTAGTATTGACAGGGAAGGGACCTACGAGCAGTACTTC. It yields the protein CASSIDREGTYEQYF.

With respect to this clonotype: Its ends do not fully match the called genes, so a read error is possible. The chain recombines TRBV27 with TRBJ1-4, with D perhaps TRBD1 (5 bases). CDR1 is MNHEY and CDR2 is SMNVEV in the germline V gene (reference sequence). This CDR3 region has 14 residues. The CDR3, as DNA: TGTGCCAGCAATTTACGGGGCGCCGGAGAAAAACTGTTTTTT. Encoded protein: CASNLRGAGEKLFF.

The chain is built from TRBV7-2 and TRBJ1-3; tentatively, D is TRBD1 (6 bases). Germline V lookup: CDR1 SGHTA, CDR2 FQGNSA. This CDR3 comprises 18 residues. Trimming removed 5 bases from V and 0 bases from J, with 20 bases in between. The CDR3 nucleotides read TGTGCCAGCAGCCCAACGGTCCGGGACATCGACTCTGGAAACACCATATATTTT. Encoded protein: CASSPTVRDIDSGNTIYF.

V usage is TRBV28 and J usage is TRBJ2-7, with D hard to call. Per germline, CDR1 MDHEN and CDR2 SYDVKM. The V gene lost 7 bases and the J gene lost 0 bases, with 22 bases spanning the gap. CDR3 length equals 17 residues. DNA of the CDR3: TGTGCCAGCAACCGTTCGTCAGCGAAAAGGAGCTCCTACGAGCAGTACTTC. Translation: CASNRSSAKRSSYEQYF.

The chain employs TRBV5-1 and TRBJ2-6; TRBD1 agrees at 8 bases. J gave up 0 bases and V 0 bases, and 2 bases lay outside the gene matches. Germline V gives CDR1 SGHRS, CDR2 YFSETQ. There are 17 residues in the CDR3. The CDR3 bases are TGCGCCAGCAGCTTGGACAGGGGGAACTCTGGGGCCAACGTCCTGACTTTC. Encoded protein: CASSLDRGNSGANVLTF.

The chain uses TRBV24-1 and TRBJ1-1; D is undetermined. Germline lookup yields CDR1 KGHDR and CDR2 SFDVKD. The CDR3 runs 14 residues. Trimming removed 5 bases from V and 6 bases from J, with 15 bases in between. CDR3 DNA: TGTGCCACCAGTGTTATAGCGGGAGGGTCTGAAGCTTTCTTT. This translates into CATSVIAGGSEAFF.

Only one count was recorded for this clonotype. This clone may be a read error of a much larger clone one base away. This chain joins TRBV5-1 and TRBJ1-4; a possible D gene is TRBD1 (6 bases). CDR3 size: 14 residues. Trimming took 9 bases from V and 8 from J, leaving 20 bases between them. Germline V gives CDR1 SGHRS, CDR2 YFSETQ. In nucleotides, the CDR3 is TGCGCCACCAGACCCGGGGGCCTGGCGGAAAAACTGTTTTTT. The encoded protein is CATRPGGLAEKLFF.

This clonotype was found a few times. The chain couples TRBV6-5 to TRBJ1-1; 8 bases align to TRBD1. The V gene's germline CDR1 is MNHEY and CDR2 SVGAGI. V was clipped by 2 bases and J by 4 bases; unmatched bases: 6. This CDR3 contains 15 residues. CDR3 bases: TGTGCCAGCAGTTACGACAGGGGAGGCGGCACTGAAGCTTTCTTT. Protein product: CASSYDRGGGTEAFF.